The clone carrying this T cell receptor beta chain has only one observation. Per the germline V gene, CDR1 is MNHNS and CDR2 is SASEGT. V shed 2 bases and J shed 6 bases, with 17 bases lying between them. The CDR3 extends over 16 amino acids. The sample belongs to a study of blood T cell repertoires in COVID-19. Study background: Acute and convalescent COVID-19 samples came from the United States, Italy and Spain. PBMCs, B-cell-depleted T cells, or T cells provided the cDNA or gDNA that made up the material.

Authors' processing steps: Reference gene primer amplification gave estimated nucleated cell counts. Sequenced by immunoSEQ multiplex PCR; TCRdb stores in-frame clones only, minus some. V and J calls and clone size are given by that table; D and trimming were obtained from the DNA. The sample consists of 150,000 or so clones, roughly 80% of them appearing once. The sample was peripheral blood. The rearrangement links TRBV6-1 to TRBJ2-1; tentative D call: TRBD1 (5 bases). This clonotype originated in a human donor in a cohort sampled during active COVID-19. The CDR3 is CASSEQGQGIVNEQFF. The CDR3 bases are TGTGCCAGCAGTGAACAAGGGCAGGGTATCGTCAATGAGCAGTTCTTC.